This T cell receptor beta chain stems from a study of T-cell memory formation after mild COVID-19 (dated by TCRdb to about 2021). Background on the whole study: TCR sequence clusters from the two donors were largely donor specific. T-cell clones expanding and contracting after mild COVID-19 in a couple of donors were tracked by longitudinal TCRalpha and TCRbeta repertoire sequencing. The cohort comprised two young, previously healthy adult volunteers, one female and one male. Paper-wide results and their limitations: Only a couple of mild cases were covered by the study, and larger cohorts that include severe cases with pre-infection samples were considered necessary. Contracting CD4+ clones were located mainly in the CM and EM memory subsets, whereas CD8+ clones were found to be enriched in EMRA. Clones that contracted from day 15 to 85 showed balanced CD4/CD8 phenotypes, whereas a second wave of clones that expanded from day 15 to 37 leaned towards CD4+. Some responding clones were detected in pre-infection memory, suggesting pre-existing cross-reactive memory T cells joined the SARS-CoV-2 response. Whether the second-wave clones peaking on day 37 were SARS-CoV-2 specific was not confirmed.

On this clonotype: What antigen it recognizes has not been identified. No much larger clone is present one base from it, and per-base qualities are unavailable.

Sequencing used an Illumina NovaSeq 6000. TCRalpha and TCRbeta cDNA libraries were constructed by 5'RACE with constant-segment primers, with sample barcodes and unique molecular identifiers being introduced. RNA was extracted from every sample with Trizol reagent. The libraries were amplified in two PCR steps, and the second step added a second sample barcode and Illumina TruSeq adapters. The libraries were sequenced on an Illumina NovaSeq using 2 x 150 bp paired-end reads. In the original analysis: Reads were demultiplexed and collapsed into UMI-guided consensus sequences with migec v1.2.7. Using mixcr v2.1.11, UMI consensuses were aligned to TRA and TRB V and J templates and then assembled into clonotypes. A clonotype was counted as expanded or contracted only when both edgeR and NoisET called the clonotype significant, with the noise models trained on biological replicates. For edgeR calls, the cutoffs were a false discovery rate-adjusted p below 0.01 and a log2 fold-change threshold of 1. As an exploratory analysis of dynamics, max-normalized trajectories of the 1000 most abundant clonotypes were examined by PCA with hierarchical clustering. Each responding clone was given a CD4 or CD8 phenotype based on the CD4+ and CD8+ repertoires, which had been sequenced separately. TCRdb took the public reads, trimmed them with fastp at Q25, ran MiXCR for clone calling and kept in-frame beta chains. Rows are combined by CDR3 protein, so each entry shows the most common genes and DNA. TCRdb, not the original authors, processed these V and J calls. Across this sample there are approximately 480,000 distinct CDR3 sequences, with 15% to 20% seen only once. In total, the top ten clones hold 9% to 15% of the sample.

Ficoll-Paque density gradient centrifugation was used to isolate PBMCs. CDR1 and CDR2 (MGHDK, SYGVNS) derive from the germline V gene. The CDR3 contains 15 residues, cysteine and phenylalanine counted. Just CDR3 DNA is preserved here, 45 bases in frame from base 1. Cut back by 1 base and 2 bases, the V and J ends lie 12 bases apart. The sequence joins TRBV25-1 to TRBJ2-7; a tentative D call is TRBD1 (5 bases match). This sequence was found in an adult woman who had mild COVID-19 (a few samples of this study predate the infection). The sample titles of this study are shuffled in the database, so cell type and time point are left out; the donor was told from shared clones. Sequencing input: PBMCs or a T cell subset sorted from them (not recorded which). The DNA sequence is TGTGCCAGCAGTGAATCCCGACAGCCTCCCTACGAGCAGTACTTC. It is translated as CASSESRQPPYEQYF.